Given below is one TCR beta chain in context. The antigen is undetermined. The same CDR3 also results from other DNA sequences found in this sample. This entry comes from a study of shared clonotypes between healthy human individuals. The overall study: Each donor contributed plates that comprised three CD4 naive, three CD4 memory, two CD8 naive and one CD8 memory.

Each subset's genomic DNA was shared equally among a number of immunoSEQ plates. Replicate sorted-subset PCRs were loaded with 150 to 250 ng DNA, 25,000 to 30,000 T cell genomes. Measured with immunoSEQ multiplex PCR; TCRdb has only the in-frame clones, and not every one. Altogether 980,000 or so clones are present, 60% to 85% being singletons, with the ten largest covering about 1.5%. Notes on the study in general: Blood alone was sampled, and tissue repertoires likely differ.

The CDR3 totals 18 residues. CDR1 is SGHRS, CDR2 YFSETQ, per germline. With 2 bases clipped from V and 0 bases from J, the junction kept 1 base outside the gene matches. V gene TRBV5-1 combines with J gene TRBJ2-2; TRBD2 matches 16 bases. What was sequenced was memory CD4+ T cells sorted from blood. Subset reported: CD45RA-negative fraction. The sequence was obtained from a man aged 18 to 29 in good health. CDR3 protein: CASSFGTSGRANTGELFF. CDR3 sequence (DNA): TGCGCCAGCAGCTTCGGGACTAGCGGGAGGGCGAACACCGGGGAGCTGTTTTTT.